These 8 T cell receptor beta chains were sequenced from one sample in a study of cytomegalovirus exposure and HLA in healthy donors. Researchers ran the PCR with 60 Vbeta and 13 Jbeta primers. Measured with immunoSEQ multiplex PCR; TCRdb has only the in-frame clones, and not every one. The sample has 85,000 to 95,000 clones; 6% to 9% are singletons. Source material: PBMCs. The receptors shown here come from a man aged 50-59 years in good health and CMV-seronegative.

This clone has more than one count but fewer than ten. The CDR3 DNA is TGTGCCAGCAGTGGTATCGGAACAGAAAATAGCAATCAGCCCCAGCATTTT. Its translation is CASSGIGTENSNQPQHF. The chain combines TRBV2 with TRBJ1-5; D is ambiguous. CDR1 and CDR2 from the germline V gene are SNHLY and FYNNEI. This CDR3 contains 17 residues. Between the trimmed V and J ends, which lost 4 bases and 0 bases, there was a span of 16 bases. Combining the CDR3 with reference TRBV2 and TRBJ1-5 gives the whole variable domain EPEVTQTPSHQVTQMGQEVILRCVPISNHLYFYWYRQILGQKVEFLVSFYNNEISEKSEIFDDQFSVERPDGSNFTLKIRSTKLEDSAMYFCASSGIGTENSNQPQHFGDGTRLSIL.

This clone appeared a few times. One junction end does not reproduce the germline sequence, and a read error may be involved. V gene TRBV7-7 combines with J gene TRBJ2-1; 12 nucleotides align to TRBD2. The CDR3 runs 14 residues. The germline V gene encodes CDR1 SSHAT and CDR2 FNYEAQ (reference sequence). Here the CDR3 reads CASSLTSGSGEQFF. In nucleotides, the CDR3 is TGTGCTAGCAGCTTGACTAGCGGGAGCGGTGAGCAGTTCTTC.

V and J are TRBV6-6 and TRBJ1-5, with D uncertain. The CDR3 has 13 amino acids. The V end lost 0 bases, the J end lost 6 bases, and 6 bases lay between the germline ends. Germline CDR1 MNHNY, CDR2 SVGAGI (reference sequence). CDR3: CASSYSVIQPQHF. The CDR3 coding sequence is TGTGCCAGCAGTTACTCTGTCATTCAGCCCCAGCATTTT.

The rearrangement joins TRBV29-1 to TRBJ1-3, with unresolved D. Germline V gene sequence: CDR1 SQVTM, CDR2 ANQGSEA. V was cut by 7 bases and J by 0 bases, with 10 bases left in between. The CDR3 runs to 13 residues. The CDR3 sequence is CSARFGSGNTIYF. The CDR3 region has the DNA TGCAGCGCCAGATTTGGCTCTGGAAACACCATATATTTT.

The chain recombines TRBV27 with TRBJ2-3, with a tentative D call TRBD2 (6 bases). This CDR3 has 13 residues. Germline V lookup: CDR1 MNHEY, CDR2 SMNVEV (reference sequence). Trimming took 5 bases from V and 3 from J, leaving 9 bases between them. The DNA for the CDR3 is TGTGCCAGCAGTGTCCGGGAGACAGATACGCAGTATTTT. It specifies CASSVRETDTQYF.

The chain links TRBV5-1 to TRBJ2-5, with TRBD2 identical over 13 bases. The germline V gene has CDR1 SGHRS and CDR2 YFSETQ. The trim removed 4 bases at V and 1 base at J, leaving 4 bases unmatched. The CDR3 loop spans 16 amino acids. As DNA, the CDR3 is TGCGCCAGCAGCCCGGGACTAGCGGGGCTCCAAGAGACCCAGTACTTC. Translating it yields CASSPGLAGLQETQYF.

V and J are TRBV25-1 and TRBJ2-6; D ambiguous. V lost 2 bases to trimming and J lost 2 bases, with 4 bases between them. The CDR3 runs 14 residues. In germline, CDR1 is MGHDK, CDR2 SYGVNS. CDR3 nucleotides: TGTGCCAGCAGTGAAGTTACTGGGGCCAACGTCCTGACTTTC. It yields the protein CASSEVTGANVLTF.

This clone appeared a few times. The chain has TRBV5-1 and TRBJ2-3, with 7 bases identical to TRBD2. CDR1 is SGHRS, CDR2 YFSETQ, per germline. This CDR3 is built from 17 residues. The V segment lost 4 bases and the J segment 2 bases; nucleotides outside the gene matches: 13. This CDR3 is CASSPRRGSGATDTQYF. CDR3 DNA: TGCGCCAGCAGCCCCCGGCGAGGGAGCGGGGCCACAGATACGCAGTATTTT.